The 28 T cell receptor beta chains given below trace back to one sample, sequenced in a study of T cells in localized non-small cell lung cancer (dated by TCRdb to 2018 to 2021). The method behind the library was the immunoSEQ multiplex PCR assay. Imported from immuneACCESS, the table was reduced by TCRdb to in-frame sequences with V and J called. These copies leave out some clones; in studies compared against another copy, an unresolved V gene accounts for under half, and the cause of the remainder is not known. Within this sample are tens of thousands of clones, with less than 85% of them counted one time only. Of the sample, 1.3% falls within the top ten clones. The sample was peripheral blood, taken before any cancer treatment. The receptor source for this set is a female donor of 60 years or more with stage I lung adenocarcinoma.

This clone was found once. CDR3 loop: CSVARADPRETQYF. The CDR3, as DNA: TGCAGCGTTGCACGGGCAGACCCTCGAGAGACCCAGTACTTC. The chain is built from TRBV29-1 and TRBJ2-5; D uncertain. Trimming pared 4 bases from V and 4 bases from J, leaving 16 bases between. Looked up from germline, CDR1 is SQVTM and CDR2 is ANQGSEA. This CDR3 is built from 14 residues.

This clone appeared a few times. The genes are TRBV12-5 and TRBJ2-5, with D maybe TRBD2 (6 bases). The V and J ends lost 5 bases and 3 bases respectively, with 13 bases between them. The CDR3 is made up of 14 amino acids. The germline V gene encodes CDR1 LGHNT and CDR2 FRNRAP. The CDR3 region is CASGDSGLEETQYF. CDR3 coding DNA: TGTGCTAGTGGTGACTCGGGACTCGAAGAGACCCAGTACTTC. The full variable domain, rest sourced from reference TRBV12-5 and TRBJ2-5, is DARVTQTPRHKVTEMGQEVTMRCQPILGHNTVFWYRQTMMQGLELLAYFRNRAPLDDSGMPKDRFSAEMPDATLATLKIQPSEPRDSAVYFCASGDSGLEETQYFGPGTRLLVL.

The chain joins TRBV27 to TRBJ1-1, with 8 bases fitting TRBD1. Germline lookup yields CDR1 MNHEY and CDR2 SMNVEV (reference sequence). This CDR3 spans 13 amino acids. V gave up 3 bases and J gave up 4 bases; unmatched junction bases: 1. The CDR3 DNA reads as TGTGCCAGCAGTTTTACAGGGGGCACTGAAGCTTTCTTT. Translation gives CASSFTGGTEAFF.

The chain has TRBV5-4 and TRBJ2-7; D is uncertain. The CDR3 covers 17 residues. Trimming left V 1 base short and J 0 bases short, with 17 bases between. The germline CDR1 and CDR2 sequences are SGHNT and YYREEE (reference sequence). The CDR3 nucleotides read TGTGCCAGCAGCTTGCCCGGACGCGGTCCACTCTCCTACGAGCAGTACTTC. It yields the protein CASSLPGRGPLSYEQYF.

This clone has only a few counts. The chain uses TRBV5-4 and TRBJ2-1; 12 bases fit TRBD2. The ends lost 4 bases at V and 4 bases at J; junction bases unmatched: 9. The CDR3 contains 17 residues. Germline-derived CDR1 and CDR2 are SGHNT and YYREEE (reference sequence). CDR3 nucleotides: TGTGCCAGCAGCCTTTGGGCTAGCGGGAGGGGGTACAATGAGCAGTTCTTC. This sequence encodes CASSLWASGRGYNEQFF.

This chain connects TRBV14 to TRBJ2-1; TRBD2 matches 12 bases. V shed 3 bases and J 7 bases; nucleotides not matched to a gene: 4. This CDR3 is 15 amino acids long. Germline lookup yields CDR1 SGHDN and CDR2 FVKESK. The DNA of the CDR3 is TGTGCCAGCAGCCACCTAGCGGGGGGGATGAATGAGCAGTTCTTC. This sequence encodes CASSHLAGGMNEQFF. The variable domain in full, completed from reference TRBV14 and TRBJ2-1, reads EAGVTQFPSHSVIEKGQTVTLRCDPISGHDNLYWYRRVMGKEIKFLLHFVKESKQDESGMPNNRFLAERTGGTYSTLKVQPAELEDSGVYFCASSHLAGGMNEQFFGPGTRLTVL.

V gene TRBV14 combines with J gene TRBJ2-3; D remains unclear. V shed 2 bases and J shed 4 bases, with 10 bases lying between them. CDR1 and CDR2 (germline): SGHDN, FVKESK. The CDR3 extends over 14 amino acids. CDR3 nucleotides: TGTGCCAGCAGCCAAACAGCGATCTCAGATACGCAGTATTTT. Protein product: CASSQTAISDTQYF.

V and J are TRBV29-1 and TRBJ2-6; D is unclear. V was pared by 1 base and J by 1 base, with 5 bases between. This CDR3 comprises 14 residues. CDR1 is SQVTM, CDR2 ANQGSEA, per germline. CDR3 nucleotide sequence: TGCAGCGTTGAAGGTGGGTCTGGGGCCAACGTCCTGACTTTC. Translation gives CSVEGGSGANVLTF.

The chain joins TRBV6-5 to TRBJ2-7; D tentatively reads TRBD1 or TRBD2 (6 bases each). Trimming cost V 8 bases and J 3 bases, with 8 bases left between them. Germline-derived CDR1 and CDR2 are MNHEY and SVGAGI. This CDR3 spans 11 amino acids. The CDR3 bases are TGTGCCAGCGGAGGGGGCTACGAGCAGTACTTC. It is translated as CASGGGYEQYF.

The V and J genes are TRBV5-6 and TRBJ1-1, with D tentatively TRBD1 (6 bases). Germline CDR1 is SGHDT and CDR2 is YYEEEE. V lost 4 bases and J lost 5, with 21 bases in between. CDR3 length equals 16 residues. CDR3 sequence (DNA): TGTGCCAGCAGCCTAGGGCCTTTTACAGGGAGTACTGAAGCTTTCTTT. Translated: CASSLGPFTGSTEAFF.

V usage is TRBV18 and J usage is TRBJ2-1; 8 bases line up with TRBD2. With 0 bases clipped from V and 9 bases from J, the junction kept 4 bases outside the gene matches. Germline CDR1 is KGHSH and CDR2 is LQKENI. This CDR3 has 14 amino acids. CDR3 nucleotide sequence: TGTGCCAGCTCACCACCGGGACTAGAGACTGAGCAGTTCTTC. Translation gives CASSPPGLETEQFF.

This rearrangement joins TRBV19 to TRBJ2-4; D uncertain. The CDR3 is made up of 15 amino acids. Trimming stripped 1 base from V and 0 bases from J, with 7 bases between. CDR1 LNHDA and CDR2 SQIVND come from the germline V gene (reference sequence). The CDR3 DNA reads as TGTGCCAGTAGTATAGGGCCTACAGCCAAAAACATTCAGTACTTC. Encoded protein: CASSIGPTAKNIQYF.

This chain uses TRBV5-1 with TRBJ1-1, with TRBD1 as a possible D gene (5 bases). The CDR3 sequence is 15 residues long. Germline CDR1 reads SGHRS; CDR2 reads YFSETQ. V was clipped by 5 bases and J by 0 bases, with 14 bases between them. The CDR3 here is CASRDPGRMNTEAFF. The DNA for the CDR3 is TGCGCCAGCAGGGATCCGGGACGGATGAACACTGAAGCTTTCTTT.

The rearrangement joins TRBV4-3 to TRBJ2-2, with a tentative D call TRBD1 (5 bases). This CDR3 region has 14 residues. V shed 0 bases and J shed 6 bases, with 8 bases lying between them. Germline assignment: CDR1 LGHNA and CDR2 YSLEER. This CDR3 reads CASSQDQGAGELFF. Written as DNA, the CDR3 is TGCGCCAGCAGCCAAGATCAAGGGGCCGGGGAGCTGTTTTTT.

V and J are TRBV6-1 and TRBJ1-1; D uncertain. The CDR3 is 11 residues long. In germline, CDR1 is MNHNS, CDR2 SASEGT. Trimming left V 7 bases short and J 8 bases short, with 11 bases between. In DNA, the CDR3 is TGTGCCAGCAATAAGGGTATGGAAGCTTTCTTT. This codes for CASNKGMEAFF.

CDR3 DNA: TGTGCCAGCTCACCATTAGCGGGAGGTACAGATACGCAGTATTTT. Its translation: CASSPLAGGTDTQYF. This chain joins TRBV18 and TRBJ2-3; 10 nucleotides agree with TRBD2. Germline CDR1 reads KGHSH; CDR2 reads LQKENI. This CDR3 has 15 residues. With V trimmed by 2 bases and J by 3 bases, 2 bases remained unmatched. The whole variable domain, filled in from reference TRBV18 and TRBJ2-3, reads NAGVMQNPRHLVRRRGQEARLRCSPMKGHSHVYWYRQLPEEGLKFMVYLQKENIIDESGMPKERFSAEFPKEGPSILRIQQVVRGDSAAYFCASSPLAGGTDTQYFGPGTRLTVL.

For the CDR3, the DNA is TGTGCCAGCAGCCAAGGAGGGGCCCGGCAGACCCAGTACTTC. It specifies CASSQGGARQTQYF. The chain uses TRBV4-2 and TRBJ2-5; perhaps D is TRBD1 or TRBD2 (5 bases each). The germline V gene encodes CDR1 LGHNA and CDR2 YNFKEQ. Trimming took 1 base from V and 6 from J, leaving 12 bases between them. The CDR3 is made up of 14 amino acids.

The chain employs TRBV29-1 and TRBJ2-5; 7 bases line up with TRBD1. The V segment lost 7 bases and the J segment 4 bases; nucleotides outside the gene matches: 6. Germline V gene lookup returns CDR1 SQVTM and CDR2 ANQGSEA. There are 12 residues in the CDR3. The CDR3 is CSANRGVETQYF. CDR3 nucleotides: TGCAGCGCCAACAGGGGCGTAGAGACCCAGTACTTC.

Only a few counts were recorded for this clone. V gene TRBV15 combines with J gene TRBJ1-4; D is unclear. V lost 2 bases to trimming and J lost 0 bases, with 7 bases between them. Germline CDR1 LNHNV, CDR2 YYDKDF (reference sequence). This CDR3 region has 15 residues. CDR3 region: CATSRPEATNEKLFF. The CDR3 nucleotides read TGTGCCACCAGCAGACCTGAAGCAACTAATGAAAAACTGTTTTTT.

There are many counts of this clone. The J gene is TRBJ1-1, the V gene TRBV5-1; 7 bases line up with TRBD1. V was pared by 4 bases and J by 0 bases, with 6 bases of the junction left unmatched. Germline values: CDR1 SGHRS, CDR2 YFSETQ. The CDR3 sequence is 15 residues long. The CDR3 coding sequence is TGCGCCAGCAGCACGGGACAGCTATTGAACACTGAAGCTTTCTTT. Its protein is CASSTGQLLNTEAFF.

V usage is TRBV4-1 and J usage is TRBJ2-1, with 12 bases matching TRBD1. The CDR3 spans 17 residues. Germline loops: CDR1 MGHRA, CDR2 YSYEKL. Trimming took 4 bases from V and 7 from J; bases not matched to a gene: 11. In DNA form, the CDR3 reads TGCGCCAGCAGCCGAATCACGGGACAGGGGGCTGGGAATGAGCAGTTCTTC. Translating it yields CASSRITGQGAGNEQFF.

The chain uses TRBV18 and TRBJ1-2; 7 bases are a match to TRBD1. The trim removed 5 bases at V and 5 bases at J, leaving 8 bases unmatched. This CDR3 comprises 14 residues. Germline-derived CDR1 and CDR2 are KGHSH and LQKENI. The CDR3 loop is CASSDDRAGYGYTF. DNA for the CDR3: TGTGCCAGCTCAGACGACAGGGCCGGATATGGCTACACCTTC. The full variable domain, rest sourced from reference TRBV18 and TRBJ1-2, is NAGVMQNPRHLVRRRGQEARLRCSPMKGHSHVYWYRQLPEEGLKFMVYLQKENIIDESGMPKERFSAEFPKEGPSILRIQQVVRGDSAAYFCASSDDRAGYGYTFGSGTRLTVV.

This chain links TRBV11-2 with TRBJ2-3, with 8 nucleotides matching TRBD1. The V segment lost 5 bases and the J segment 4 bases; nucleotides outside the gene matches: 8. This CDR3 spans 15 amino acids. Germline lookup yields CDR1 SGHAT and CDR2 FQNNGV. This CDR3 is CASSLRGQGADTQYF. The CDR3 DNA reads as TGTGCCAGCAGCCTTAGAGGACAGGGCGCAGATACGCAGTATTTT.

This chain connects TRBV15 to TRBJ2-1; D uncertain. The V end lost 4 bases, the J end lost 0 bases, and 13 bases lay between the germline ends. The CDR3 runs to 16 residues. CDR1 is LNHNV, CDR2 YYDKDF, per germline (reference sequence). In DNA, the CDR3 is TGTGCCACCAGCATCTATGGGCCCTCCTCCTACAATGAGCAGTTCTTC. This sequence encodes CATSIYGPSSYNEQFF.

This chain joins TRBV7-9 and TRBJ1-1; D not resolved. This CDR3 has 13 residues. Germline loops: CDR1 SEHNR, CDR2 FQNEAQ (reference sequence). Trimming left V 4 bases short and J 6 bases short, with 12 bases between. The CDR3 reads CASSWAEGAEAFF. CDR3 in DNA: TGTGCCAGCAGCTGGGCCGAGGGCGCTGAAGCTTTCTTT.

The chain is built from TRBV9 and TRBJ2-2; tentative D call: TRBD2 (6 bases). The V gene's germline CDR1 is SGDLS and CDR2 YYNGEE. V was clipped by 7 bases and J by 4 bases, with 11 bases between them. This CDR3 spans 13 amino acids. DNA for the CDR3: TGTGCCAGCCGGCCAGCGGGCACCGGGGAGCTGTTTTTT. It is translated as CASRPAGTGELFF. Together with reference TRBV9 and TRBJ2-2, the CDR3 gives the full variable domain: DSGVTQTPKHLITATGQRVTLRCSPRSGDLSVYWYQQSLDQGLQFLIQYYNGEERAKGNILERFSAQQFPDLHSELNLSSLELGDSALYFCASRPAGTGELFFGEGSRLTVL.

This chain links TRBV5-1 with TRBJ2-5; D is unclear. The CDR3 covers 12 residues. CDR1 and CDR2 (germline): SGHRS, YFSETQ. V dropped 0 bases and J dropped 0 bases, with 0 bases sitting between them. The CDR3 sequence is CASSLDQETQYF. The CDR3 DNA reads as TGCGCCAGCAGCTTGGACCAAGAGACCCAGTACTTC.

This clone is a singleton in its sample. The chain uses TRBV28 and TRBJ1-1, with 8 bases matching TRBD1. The CDR3 covers 16 residues. After removal of 2 bases from V and 4 bases from J, the junction contained 9 bases not matched to a gene. In germline, CDR1 is MDHEN, CDR2 SYDVKM. The CDR3, as DNA: TGTGCCAGCAGTTTAAGGCCTGGCAGGGGGCTCACTGAAGCTTTCTTT. Translated, it gives CASSLRPGRGLTEAFF.